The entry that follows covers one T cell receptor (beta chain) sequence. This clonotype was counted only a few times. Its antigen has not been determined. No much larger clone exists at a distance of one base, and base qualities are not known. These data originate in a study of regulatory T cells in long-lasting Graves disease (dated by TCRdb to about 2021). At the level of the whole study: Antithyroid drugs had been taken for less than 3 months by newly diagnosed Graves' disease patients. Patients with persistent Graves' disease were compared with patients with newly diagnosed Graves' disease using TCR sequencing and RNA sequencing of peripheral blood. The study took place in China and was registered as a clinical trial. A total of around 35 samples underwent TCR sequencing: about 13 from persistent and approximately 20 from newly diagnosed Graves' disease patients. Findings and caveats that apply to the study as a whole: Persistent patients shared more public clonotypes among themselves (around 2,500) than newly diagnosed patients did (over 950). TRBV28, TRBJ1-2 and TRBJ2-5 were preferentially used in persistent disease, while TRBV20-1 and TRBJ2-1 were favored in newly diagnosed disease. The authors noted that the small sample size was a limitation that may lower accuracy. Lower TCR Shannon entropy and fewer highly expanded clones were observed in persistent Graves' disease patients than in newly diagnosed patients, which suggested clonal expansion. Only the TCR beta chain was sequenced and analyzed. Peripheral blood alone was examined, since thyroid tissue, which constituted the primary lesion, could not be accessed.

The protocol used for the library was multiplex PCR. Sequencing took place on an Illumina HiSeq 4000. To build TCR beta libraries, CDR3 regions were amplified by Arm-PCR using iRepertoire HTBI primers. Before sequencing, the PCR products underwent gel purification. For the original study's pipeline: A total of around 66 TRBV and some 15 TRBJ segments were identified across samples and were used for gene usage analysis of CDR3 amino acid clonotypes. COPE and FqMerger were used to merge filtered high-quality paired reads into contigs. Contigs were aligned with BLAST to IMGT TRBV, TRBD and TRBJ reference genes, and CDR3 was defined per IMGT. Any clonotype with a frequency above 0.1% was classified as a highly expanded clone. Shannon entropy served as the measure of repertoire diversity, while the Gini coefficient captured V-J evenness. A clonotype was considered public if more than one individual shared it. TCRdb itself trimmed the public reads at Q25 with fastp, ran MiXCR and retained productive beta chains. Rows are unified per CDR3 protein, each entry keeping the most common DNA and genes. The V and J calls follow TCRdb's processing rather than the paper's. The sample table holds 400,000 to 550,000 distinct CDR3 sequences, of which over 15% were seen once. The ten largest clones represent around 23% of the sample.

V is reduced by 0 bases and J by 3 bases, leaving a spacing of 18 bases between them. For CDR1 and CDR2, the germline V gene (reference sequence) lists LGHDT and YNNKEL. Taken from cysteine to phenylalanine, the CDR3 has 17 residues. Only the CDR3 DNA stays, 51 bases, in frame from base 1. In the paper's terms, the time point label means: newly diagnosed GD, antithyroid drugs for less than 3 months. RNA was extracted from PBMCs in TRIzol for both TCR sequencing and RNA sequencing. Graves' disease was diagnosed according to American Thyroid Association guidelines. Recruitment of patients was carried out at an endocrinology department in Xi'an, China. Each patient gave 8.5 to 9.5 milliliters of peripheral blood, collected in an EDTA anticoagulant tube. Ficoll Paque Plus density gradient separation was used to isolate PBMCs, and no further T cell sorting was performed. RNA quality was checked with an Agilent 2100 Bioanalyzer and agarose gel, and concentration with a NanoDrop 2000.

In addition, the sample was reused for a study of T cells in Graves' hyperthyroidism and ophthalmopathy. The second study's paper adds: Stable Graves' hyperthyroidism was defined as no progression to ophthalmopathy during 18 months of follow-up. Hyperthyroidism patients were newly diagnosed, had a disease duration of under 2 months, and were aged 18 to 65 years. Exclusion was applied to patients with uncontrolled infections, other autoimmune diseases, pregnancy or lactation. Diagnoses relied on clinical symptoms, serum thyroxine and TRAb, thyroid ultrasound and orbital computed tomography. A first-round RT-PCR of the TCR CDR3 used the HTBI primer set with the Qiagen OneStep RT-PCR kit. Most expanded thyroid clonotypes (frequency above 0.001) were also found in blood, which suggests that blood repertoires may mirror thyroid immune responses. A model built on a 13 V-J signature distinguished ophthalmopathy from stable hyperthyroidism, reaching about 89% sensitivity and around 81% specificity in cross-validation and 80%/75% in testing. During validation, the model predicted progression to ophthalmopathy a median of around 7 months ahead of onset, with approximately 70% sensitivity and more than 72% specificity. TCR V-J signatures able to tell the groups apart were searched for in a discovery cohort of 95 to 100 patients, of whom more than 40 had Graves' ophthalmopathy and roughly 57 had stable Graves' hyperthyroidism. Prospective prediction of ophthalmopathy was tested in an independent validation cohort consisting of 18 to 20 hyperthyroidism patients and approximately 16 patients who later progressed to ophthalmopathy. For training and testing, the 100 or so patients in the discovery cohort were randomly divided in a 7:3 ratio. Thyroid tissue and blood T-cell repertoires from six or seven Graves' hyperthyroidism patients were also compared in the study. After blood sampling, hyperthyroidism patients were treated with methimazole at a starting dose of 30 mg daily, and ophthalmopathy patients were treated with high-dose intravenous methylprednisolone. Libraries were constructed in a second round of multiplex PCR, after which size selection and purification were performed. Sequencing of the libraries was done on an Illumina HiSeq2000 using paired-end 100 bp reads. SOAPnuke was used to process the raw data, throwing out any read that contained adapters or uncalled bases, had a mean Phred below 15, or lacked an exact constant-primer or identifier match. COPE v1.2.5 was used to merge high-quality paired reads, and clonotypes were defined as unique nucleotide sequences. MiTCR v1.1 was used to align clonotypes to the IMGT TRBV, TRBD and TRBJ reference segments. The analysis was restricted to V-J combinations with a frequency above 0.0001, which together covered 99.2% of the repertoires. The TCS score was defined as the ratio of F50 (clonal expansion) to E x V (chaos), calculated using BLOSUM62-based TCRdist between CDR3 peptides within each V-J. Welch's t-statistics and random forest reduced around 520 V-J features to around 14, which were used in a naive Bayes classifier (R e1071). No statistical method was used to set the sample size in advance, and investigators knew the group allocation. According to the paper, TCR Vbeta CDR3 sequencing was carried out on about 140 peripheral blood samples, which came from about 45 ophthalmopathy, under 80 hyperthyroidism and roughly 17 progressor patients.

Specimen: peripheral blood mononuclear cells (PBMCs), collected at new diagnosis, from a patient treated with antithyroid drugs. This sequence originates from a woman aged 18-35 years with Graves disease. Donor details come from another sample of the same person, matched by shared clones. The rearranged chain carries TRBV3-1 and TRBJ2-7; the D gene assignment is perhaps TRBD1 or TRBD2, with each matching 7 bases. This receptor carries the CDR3 CASSQDLGEGAGYEQYF. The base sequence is TGTGCCAGCAGCCAAGATCTGGGGGAGGGGGCCGGCTACGAGCAGTACTTC.